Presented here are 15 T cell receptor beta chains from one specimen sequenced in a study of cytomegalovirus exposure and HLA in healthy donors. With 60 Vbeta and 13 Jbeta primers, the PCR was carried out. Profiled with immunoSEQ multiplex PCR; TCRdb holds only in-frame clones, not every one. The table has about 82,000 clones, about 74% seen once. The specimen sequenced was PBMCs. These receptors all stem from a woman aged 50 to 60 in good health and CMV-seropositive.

The CDR3 bases are TGTGCCAGCAGCGAGGGCACAAGCGGCTACACCTTC. Encoded protein: CASSEGTSGYTF. The V and J genes are TRBV27 and TRBJ1-2, with D unclear. Germline values: CDR1 MNHEY, CDR2 SMNVEV (reference sequence). V was trimmed by 6 bases and J by 8 bases, leaving 13 bases between them. The CDR3 sequence is 12 residues long.

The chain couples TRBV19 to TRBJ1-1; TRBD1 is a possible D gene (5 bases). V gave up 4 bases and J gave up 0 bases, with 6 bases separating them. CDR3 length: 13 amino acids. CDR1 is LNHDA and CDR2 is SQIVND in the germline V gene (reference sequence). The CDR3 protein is CASSTQVNTEAFF. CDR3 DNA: TGTGCCAGTAGTACACAGGTGAACACTGAAGCTTTCTTT.

This chain's CDR3 is CASSLQSNQPQHF. The CDR3 DNA reads TGTGCCAGCAGCTTGCAGAGCAATCAGCCCCAGCATTTT. The V and J genes are TRBV7-2 and TRBJ1-5; no clear D gene. The V end lost 3 bases, the J end lost 1 base, and 4 bases lay between the germline ends. The CDR3 runs to 13 residues. Looked up from germline, CDR1 is SGHTA and CDR2 is FQGNSA.

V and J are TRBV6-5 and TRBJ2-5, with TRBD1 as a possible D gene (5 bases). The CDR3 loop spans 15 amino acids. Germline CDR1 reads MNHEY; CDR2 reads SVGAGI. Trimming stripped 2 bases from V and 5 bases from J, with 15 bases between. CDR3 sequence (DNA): TGTGCCAGCAGTTACACGGCGGCAGGGCGGGAGACCCAGTACTTC. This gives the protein CASSYTAAGRETQYF.

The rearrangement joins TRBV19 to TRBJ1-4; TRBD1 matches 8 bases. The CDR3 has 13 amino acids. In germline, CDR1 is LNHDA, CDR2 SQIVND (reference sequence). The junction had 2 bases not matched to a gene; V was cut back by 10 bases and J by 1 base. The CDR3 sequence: CATRGQTNEKLFF. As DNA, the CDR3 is TGTGCCACCAGGGGGCAAACTAATGAAAAACTGTTTTTT.

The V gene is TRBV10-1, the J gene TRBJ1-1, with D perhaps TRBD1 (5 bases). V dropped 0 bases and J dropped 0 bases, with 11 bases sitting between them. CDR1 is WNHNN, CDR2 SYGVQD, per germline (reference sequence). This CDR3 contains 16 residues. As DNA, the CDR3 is TGCGCCAGCAGTGAGTCCCAGGGTTTGGTGAACACTGAAGCTTTCTTT. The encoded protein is CASSESQGLVNTEAFF.

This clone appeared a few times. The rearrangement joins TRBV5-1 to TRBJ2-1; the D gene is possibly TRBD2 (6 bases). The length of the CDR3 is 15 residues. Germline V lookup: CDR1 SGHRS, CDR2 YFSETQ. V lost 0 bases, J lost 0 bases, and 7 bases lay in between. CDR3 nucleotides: TGCGCCAGCAGCTTGGCCGGGAGCTCCTACAATGAGCAGTTCTTC. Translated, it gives CASSLAGSSYNEQFF.

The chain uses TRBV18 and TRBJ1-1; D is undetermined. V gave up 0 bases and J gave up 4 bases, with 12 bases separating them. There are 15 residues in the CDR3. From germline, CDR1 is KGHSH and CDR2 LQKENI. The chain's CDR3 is CASSPPSGSGTEAFF. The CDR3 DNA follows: TGTGCCAGCTCACCACCTTCAGGATCTGGCACTGAAGCTTTCTTT.

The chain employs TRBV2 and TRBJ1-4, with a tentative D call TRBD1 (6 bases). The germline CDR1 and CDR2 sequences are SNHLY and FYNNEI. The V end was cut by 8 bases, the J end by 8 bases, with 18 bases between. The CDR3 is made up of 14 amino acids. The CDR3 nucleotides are TGTGCCAGCGGTAGACTGACAGGCCAGGAAAAACTGTTTTTT. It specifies CASGRLTGQEKLFF.

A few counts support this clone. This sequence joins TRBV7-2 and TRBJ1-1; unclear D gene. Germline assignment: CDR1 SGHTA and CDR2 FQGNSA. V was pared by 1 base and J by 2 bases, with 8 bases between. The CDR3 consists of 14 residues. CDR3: CASSLGGRNTEAFF. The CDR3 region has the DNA TGTGCCAGCAGCTTAGGAGGGCGTAACACTGAAGCTTTCTTT.

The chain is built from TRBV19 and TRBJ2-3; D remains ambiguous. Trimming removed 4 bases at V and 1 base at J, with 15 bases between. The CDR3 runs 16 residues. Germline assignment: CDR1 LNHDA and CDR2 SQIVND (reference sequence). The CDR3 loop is CASSRYLAGGTDTQYF. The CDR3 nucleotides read TGTGCCAGTAGTAGGTATTTAGCCGGAGGCACAGATACGCAGTATTTT.

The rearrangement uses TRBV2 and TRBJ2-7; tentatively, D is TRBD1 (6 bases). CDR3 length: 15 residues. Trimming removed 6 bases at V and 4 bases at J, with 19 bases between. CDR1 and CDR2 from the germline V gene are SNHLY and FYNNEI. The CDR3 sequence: CASSKDRTRNYEQYF. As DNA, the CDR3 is TGTGCCAGCAGCAAGGACAGAACCCGTAATTACGAGCAGTACTTC.

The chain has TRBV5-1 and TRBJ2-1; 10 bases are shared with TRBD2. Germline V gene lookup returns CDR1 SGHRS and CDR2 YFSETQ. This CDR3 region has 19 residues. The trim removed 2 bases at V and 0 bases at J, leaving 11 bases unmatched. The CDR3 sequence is CASSLTTGLALSSYNEQFF. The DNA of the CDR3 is TGCGCCAGCAGCTTAACTACGGGACTAGCGTTGAGCTCCTACAATGAGCAGTTCTTC.

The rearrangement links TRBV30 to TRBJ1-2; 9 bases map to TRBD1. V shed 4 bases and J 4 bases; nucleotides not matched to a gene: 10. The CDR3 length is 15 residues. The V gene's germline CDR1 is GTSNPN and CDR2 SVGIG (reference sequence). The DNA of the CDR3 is TGTGCCTGGATTCTGCCGGGACAGGGCCTCTATGGCTACACCTTC. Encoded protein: CAWILPGQGLYGYTF.

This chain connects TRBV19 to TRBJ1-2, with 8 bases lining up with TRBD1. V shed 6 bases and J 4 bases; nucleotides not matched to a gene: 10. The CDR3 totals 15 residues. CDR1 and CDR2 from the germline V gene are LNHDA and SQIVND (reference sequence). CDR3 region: CASSNPGQGRYGYTF. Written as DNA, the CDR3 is TGTGCCAGTAGCAACCCCGGACAGGGTCGCTATGGCTACACCTTC.